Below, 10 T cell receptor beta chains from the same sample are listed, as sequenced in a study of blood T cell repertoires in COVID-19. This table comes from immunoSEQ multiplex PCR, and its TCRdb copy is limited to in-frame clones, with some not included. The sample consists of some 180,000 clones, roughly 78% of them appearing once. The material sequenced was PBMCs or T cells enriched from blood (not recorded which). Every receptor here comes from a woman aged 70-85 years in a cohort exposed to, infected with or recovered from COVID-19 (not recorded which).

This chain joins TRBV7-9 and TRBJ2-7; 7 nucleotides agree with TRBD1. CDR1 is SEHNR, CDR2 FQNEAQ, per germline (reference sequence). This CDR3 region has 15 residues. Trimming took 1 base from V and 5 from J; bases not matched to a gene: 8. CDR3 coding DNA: TGTGCCAGCAGCTTAGGGCAGGGGGTTGGAAACGAGCAGTACTTC. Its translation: CASSLGQGVGNEQYF. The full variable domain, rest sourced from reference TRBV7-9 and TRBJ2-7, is DTGVSQNPRHKITKRGQNVTFRCDPISEHNRLYWYRQTLGQGPEFLTYFQNEAQLEKSRLLSDRFSAERPKGSFSTLEIQRTEQGDSAMYLCASSLGQGVGNEQYFGPGTRLTVT.

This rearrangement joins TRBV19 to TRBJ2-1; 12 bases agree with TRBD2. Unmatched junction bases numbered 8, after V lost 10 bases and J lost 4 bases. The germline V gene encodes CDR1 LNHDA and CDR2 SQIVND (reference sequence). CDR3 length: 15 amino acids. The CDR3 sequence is CATTTSGGPYNEQFF. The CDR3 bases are TGTGCCACCACGACTAGCGGGGGCCCTTACAATGAGCAGTTCTTC.

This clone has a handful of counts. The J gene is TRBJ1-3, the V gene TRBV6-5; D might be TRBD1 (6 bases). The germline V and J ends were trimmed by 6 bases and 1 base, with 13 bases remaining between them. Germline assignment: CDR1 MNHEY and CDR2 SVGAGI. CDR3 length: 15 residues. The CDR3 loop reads CASRTRTDSGNTIYF. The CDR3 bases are TGTGCCAGCAGGACGCGGACAGATTCTGGAAACACCATATATTTT.

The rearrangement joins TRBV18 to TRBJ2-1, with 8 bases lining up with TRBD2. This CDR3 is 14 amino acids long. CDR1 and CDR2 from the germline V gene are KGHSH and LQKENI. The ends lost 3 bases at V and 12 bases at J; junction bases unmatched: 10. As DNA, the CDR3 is TGTGCCAGCTCACCTAGGCCAGCGGGAGTCAGGCAGTTCTTC. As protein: CASSPRPAGVRQFF.

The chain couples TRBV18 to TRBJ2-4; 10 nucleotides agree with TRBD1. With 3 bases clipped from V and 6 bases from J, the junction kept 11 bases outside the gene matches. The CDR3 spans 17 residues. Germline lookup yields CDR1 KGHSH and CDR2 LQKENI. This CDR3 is CASSPISGTGVGNIQYF. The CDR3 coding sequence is TGTGCCAGCTCACCTATCTCCGGGACAGGGGTAGGAAACATTCAGTACTTC. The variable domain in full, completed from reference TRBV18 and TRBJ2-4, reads NAGVMQNPRHLVRRRGQEARLRCSPMKGHSHVYWYRQLPEEGLKFMVYLQKENIIDESGMPKERFSAEFPKEGPSILRIQQVVRGDSAAYFCASSPISGTGVGNIQYFGAGTRLSVL.

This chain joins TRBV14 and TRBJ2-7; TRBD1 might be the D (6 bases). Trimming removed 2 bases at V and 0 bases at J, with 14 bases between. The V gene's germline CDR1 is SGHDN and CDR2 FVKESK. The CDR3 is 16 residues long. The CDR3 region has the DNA TGTGCCAGCAGCCAACCGACAGGCTCTAGCTCCTACGAGCAGTACTTC. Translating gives CASSQPTGSSSYEQYF.

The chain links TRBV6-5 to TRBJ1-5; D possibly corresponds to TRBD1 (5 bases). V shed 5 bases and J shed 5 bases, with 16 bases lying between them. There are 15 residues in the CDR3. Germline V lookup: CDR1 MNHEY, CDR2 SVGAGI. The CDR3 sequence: CASSLPGTQYQPQHF. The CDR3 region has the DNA TGTGCCAGCAGTCTGCCCGGGACTCAATATCAGCCCCAGCATTTT.

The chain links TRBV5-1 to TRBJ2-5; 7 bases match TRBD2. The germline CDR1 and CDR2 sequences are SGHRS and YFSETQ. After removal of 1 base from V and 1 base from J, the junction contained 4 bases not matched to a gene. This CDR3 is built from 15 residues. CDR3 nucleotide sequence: TGCGCCAGCAGCTTGCATGGGGGGGGCCAAGAGACCCAGTACTTC. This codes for CASSLHGGGQETQYF.

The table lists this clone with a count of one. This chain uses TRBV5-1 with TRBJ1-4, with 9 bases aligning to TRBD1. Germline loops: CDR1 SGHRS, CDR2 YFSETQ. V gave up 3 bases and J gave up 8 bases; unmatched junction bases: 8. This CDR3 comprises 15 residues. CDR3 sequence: CASSWGTGIGEKLFF. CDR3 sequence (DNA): TGCGCCAGCAGCTGGGGGACAGGGATAGGGGAAAAACTGTTTTTT. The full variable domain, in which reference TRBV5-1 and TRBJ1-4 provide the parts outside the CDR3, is KAGVTQTPRYLIKTRGQQVTLSCSPISGHRSVSWYQQTPGQGLQFLFEYFSETQRNKGNFPGRFSGRQFSNSRSEMNVSTLELGDSALYLCASSWGTGIGEKLFFGSGTQLSVL.

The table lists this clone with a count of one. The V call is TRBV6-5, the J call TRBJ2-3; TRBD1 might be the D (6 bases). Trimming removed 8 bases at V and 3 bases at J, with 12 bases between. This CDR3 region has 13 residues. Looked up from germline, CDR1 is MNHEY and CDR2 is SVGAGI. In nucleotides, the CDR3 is TGTGCCAGCGTGGGGGCCGGAACAGATACGCAGTATTTT. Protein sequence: CASVGAGTDTQYF.